Listed here are 26 T cell receptor beta chains from one sample, sequenced in a study of blood T cell repertoires in COVID-19. The assay was immunoSEQ multiplex PCR, and TCRdb's table has in-frame clones only and misses some. The sample has 120,000 or so clones, roughly 90% seen once; the top ten hold roughly 7.9%. Sequenced sample: peripheral blood. Receptor source: a man in his 70s who had recovered from COVID-19.

The rearrangement uses TRBV5-4 and TRBJ1-2, with a tentative D call TRBD1 (6 bases). CDR3 length equals 15 residues. Per the germline V gene, CDR1 is SGHNT and CDR2 is YYREEE (reference sequence). V lost 6 bases to trimming and J lost 7 bases, with 22 bases between them. CDR3 loop: CASTTKGGGAGGYTF. DNA for the CDR3: TGTGCCAGCACCACGAAAGGGGGGGGCGCCGGTGGCTACACCTTC.

The chain employs TRBV5-1 and TRBJ1-1; D is uncertain. CDR1 SGHRS and CDR2 YFSETQ come from the germline V gene. The CDR3 totals 14 residues. V lost 0 bases to trimming and J lost 1 base, with 7 bases between them. In DNA form, the CDR3 reads TGCGCCAGCAGCTTGGAGAACTGGAACACTGAAGCTTTCTTT. Protein product: CASSLENWNTEAFF.

This rearrangement joins TRBV24-1 to TRBJ1-2; 8 bases are shared with TRBD1. The germline CDR1 and CDR2 sequences are KGHDR and SFDVKD. V shed 7 bases, J shed 4 bases, and the junction held 4 bases outside the gene matches. This CDR3 contains 13 residues. Written as DNA, the CDR3 is TGTGCCACCAGGGATACAGGGGGCTATGGCTACACCTTC. Its protein is CATRDTGGYGYTF.

This clone was seen at least ten times. This rearrangement joins TRBV6-2 or TRBV6-3 to TRBJ2-7, with 8 bases lining up with TRBD2. The germline V gene encodes CDR1 MNHEY and CDR2 SVGEGT. The V segment lost 4 bases and the J segment 0 bases; nucleotides outside the gene matches: 5. CDR3 length: 15 amino acids. CDR3 in DNA: TGTGCCAGCAGTTTTAGCGGGGCCAGCTCCTACGAGCAGTACTTC. This codes for CASSFSGASSYEQYF.

This clone was seen a single time. CDR3 nucleotides: TGCGCCAGCAGCTTGGCCGGGTCTTATGGCTACACCTTC. Translating it yields CASSLAGSYGYTF. The genes are TRBV5-1 and TRBJ1-2; no clear D. V lost 0 bases to trimming and J lost 5 bases, with 8 bases between them. Germline CDR1 is SGHRS and CDR2 is YFSETQ. The CDR3 has 13 residues.

The chain recombines TRBV7-9 with TRBJ1-2, with 10 positions matching TRBD1. The V and J ends lost 5 bases and 0 bases, in that order; junction bases with no gene match: 15. Germline-derived CDR1 and CDR2 are SEHNR and FQNEAQ (reference sequence). The CDR3 has 19 amino acids. The CDR3 region is CASSPLIWDRGLSNYGYTF. The DNA for the CDR3 is TGTGCCAGCAGCCCACTGATTTGGGACAGGGGTTTATCTAACTATGGCTACACCTTC.

The chain links TRBV27 to TRBJ1-2; weak D call: TRBD1 (6 bases). The CDR3 length is 16 residues. V was clipped by 6 bases and J by 8 bases, with 25 bases between them. CDR1 and CDR2 (germline): MNHEY, SMNVEV (reference sequence). The CDR3 DNA sequence: TGTGCCAGCAGCCCCACCATACTACAGGGTCGATGGGGCTACACCTTC. It yields the protein CASSPTILQGRWGYTF.

Worth noting for this clone: At the DNA level, this CDR3 is encoded by other sequences in the same sample as well. The rearrangement links TRBV29-1 to TRBJ1-5; D gene unclear. V lost 4 bases, J lost 0 bases, and 7 bases lay in between. Germline CDR1 SQVTM, CDR2 ANQGSEA. This CDR3 is 13 amino acids long. CDR3 region: CSVVTDSNQPQHF. The CDR3 nucleotides are TGCAGCGTTGTAACTGATAGCAATCAGCCCCAGCATTTT.

V and J are TRBV7-7 and TRBJ2-5; possibly TRBD2 for D (5 bases). The length of the CDR3 is 13 residues. CDR1 and CDR2 (germline): SSHAT, FNYEAQ (reference sequence). Trimming shortened V by 5 bases and J by 4 bases, and 11 bases separated the two germline ends. CDR3 in DNA: TGTGCCAGCAGCAGAGGGAGAGGAGAGACCCAGTACTTC. This translates into CASSRGRGETQYF.

The chain couples TRBV15 to TRBJ2-2; no reliable D call. Per germline, CDR1 LNHNV and CDR2 YYDKDF (reference sequence). V lost 4 bases to trimming and J lost 4 bases, with 10 bases between them. The CDR3 contains 14 residues. The CDR3 is CATSTITITGELFF. The CDR3 nucleotides are TGTGCCACCAGCACGATTACAATCACCGGGGAGCTGTTTTTT.

The chain is built from TRBV19 and TRBJ2-7, with 7 nucleotides matching TRBD1. Trimming removed 3 bases from V and 3 bases from J; junction bases left unmatched: 8. CDR1 is LNHDA and CDR2 is SQIVND in the germline V gene (reference sequence). This CDR3 is 15 amino acids long. CDR3 DNA sequence: TGTGCCAGTAGTATCACAGGGGCGGGTGTCTACGAGCAGTACTTC. Protein: CASSITGAGVYEQYF. Variable domain in full (rest from reference TRBV19 and TRBJ2-7): DGGITQSPKYLFRKEGQNVTLSCEQNLNHDAMYWYRQDPGQGLRLIYYSQIVNDFQKGDIAEGYSVSREKKESFPLTVTSAQKNPTAFYLCASSITGAGVYEQYFGPGTRLTVT.

This chain joins TRBV11-1 and TRBJ1-1, with D unresolved. CDR1 and CDR2 from the germline V gene are SGHAT and FQDESV (reference sequence). V lost 5 bases, J lost 5 bases, and 18 bases lay in between. This CDR3 is built from 15 residues. CDR3 loop: CASSPFLYAGTEAFF. Written as DNA, the CDR3 is TGTGCCAGCAGCCCCTTTTTGTACGCGGGAACTGAAGCTTTCTTT.

The chain recombines TRBV10-3 with TRBJ1-6, with TRBD1 matching over 7 bases. Losses at the gene ends were 5 bases for V and 6 bases for J; bases not matched to a gene: 4. From germline, CDR1 is ENHRY and CDR2 SYGVKD. The CDR3 is made up of 14 amino acids. The chain's CDR3 is CAISHGTANSPLHF. The CDR3 nucleotides are TGTGCCATCAGTCACGGGACAGCTAATTCACCCCTCCACTTT.

The rearrangement uses TRBV5-4 and TRBJ2-3; D gene ambiguous. The CDR3 extends over 16 amino acids. Looked up from germline, CDR1 is SGHNT and CDR2 is YYREEE (reference sequence). Trimming stripped 3 bases from V and 0 bases from J, with 14 bases between. The CDR3 coding sequence is TGTGCCAGCAGCTCGGGTGTGCTATCTAGCACAGATACGCAGTATTTT. Translation gives CASSSGVLSSTDTQYF.

The chain is built from TRBV2 and TRBJ2-2; D is unresolved. The CDR3 consists of 14 residues. Trimming shortened V by 7 bases and J by 2 bases, and 11 bases separated the two germline ends. Germline V gene data show CDR1 as SNHLY and CDR2 as FYNNEI. This CDR3 reads CASKMNTNTGELFF. CDR3 nucleotides: TGTGCCAGCAAGATGAACACCAACACCGGGGAGCTGTTTTTT.

The chain has TRBV20-1 and TRBJ1-5, with D uncertain. The CDR3 runs 13 residues. Trimming left V 3 bases short and J 5 bases short, with 11 bases between. Germline V gene lookup returns CDR1 DFQATT and CDR2 SNEGSKA (reference sequence). In DNA, the CDR3 is TGCAGTGCTAGTAGTCCCGACTATCAGCCCCAGCATTTT. It codes for CSASSPDYQPQHF.

The CDR3 protein is CASSFLGTGFEKLFF. Written as DNA, the CDR3 is TGTGCCAGCAGTTTCCTCGGGACAGGGTTTGAAAAACTGTTTTTT. The chain carries TRBV28 and TRBJ1-4; 9 bases align to TRBD1. The J segment lost 7 bases and the V segment lost 3 bases, leaving 6 bases of the junction unmatched. The V gene's germline CDR1 is MDHEN and CDR2 SYDVKM. This CDR3 region has 15 residues.

The V call is TRBV5-1, the J call TRBJ2-5; 11 bases line up with TRBD2. In germline, CDR1 is SGHRS, CDR2 YFSETQ. The CDR3 extends over 15 amino acids. V was clipped by 4 bases and J by 4 bases; unmatched bases: 6. The DNA for the CDR3 is TGCGCCAGCAGCAGTAGCGGGGGGGCCTTAGAGACCCAGTACTTC. Amino acid sequence: CASSSSGGALETQYF.

The rearrangement uses TRBV27 and TRBJ2-7, with a possible D match to TRBD1 (6 bases). This CDR3 has 14 residues. V lost 3 bases to trimming and J lost 0 bases, with 9 bases between them. Germline CDR1 reads MNHEY; CDR2 reads SMNVEV (reference sequence). The CDR3 loop reads CASSFNRDSYEQYF. In nucleotides, the CDR3 is TGTGCCAGCAGTTTCAACAGGGACTCCTACGAGCAGTACTTC.

This clone turned up a few times. The chain recombines TRBV24-1 with TRBJ2-1; 7 bases are a match to TRBD1. J was trimmed by 4 bases and V by 1 base; bases with no gene match: 6. The CDR3 totals 16 residues. Germline V gene sequence: CDR1 KGHDR, CDR2 SFDVKD. In DNA form, the CDR3 reads TGTGCCACCAGTGATTTAGGCAGGGGGAGTTACAATGAGCAGTTCTTC. Amino acid sequence: CATSDLGRGSYNEQFF.

As regards this clone: In the same sample, other DNA sequences code for this CDR3. The chain uses TRBV5-6 and TRBJ2-7; D remains ambiguous. Germline CDR1 SGHDT, CDR2 YYEEEE. Trimming left V 2 bases short and J 2 bases short, with 5 bases between. CDR3 length: 12 amino acids. The CDR3 DNA follows: TGTGCCAGCAGCTTAGGAGCCTACGAGCAGTACTTC. This codes for CASSLGAYEQYF.

The J gene is TRBJ2-2, the V gene TRBV7-2, with 8 bases fitting TRBD2. Germline V gene sequence: CDR1 SGHTA, CDR2 FQGNSA. J was trimmed by 2 bases and V by 5 bases; bases with no gene match: 7. The CDR3 is 16 amino acids. The CDR3 DNA sequence: TGTGCCAGCAGCCTTACTAGCGGCCCTAACACCGGGGAGCTGTTTTTT. Amino acids: CASSLTSGPNTGELFF.

The CDR3 nucleotides read TGTGCCTGGAGAGTTGCGGGGATCCCCTTTGGGGAGCAGTACTTC. Protein: CAWRVAGIPFGEQYF. The chain combines TRBV30 with TRBJ2-7; TRBD2 is a possible D gene (6 bases). Germline CDR1 GTSNPN, CDR2 SVGIG (reference sequence). Trimming left V 3 bases short and J 7 bases short, with 22 bases between. The CDR3 totals 15 residues.

The chain recombines TRBV7-3 with TRBJ2-5; D uncertain. The CDR3 loop spans 13 amino acids. Trimming cost V 2 bases and J 5 bases, with 9 bases left between them. The germline V gene has CDR1 SGHTA and CDR2 FQGTGA. CDR3 bases: TGTGCCAGCAGCTTAGGAGAATGGGAGACCCAGTACTTC. Translation gives CASSLGEWETQYF.

In its sample, this clone was seen a few times. Here the CDR3 DNA reads TGTGCCAGCACCTACAGGGAAGAGAGAAACACCATATATTTT. Translation: CASTYREERNTIYF. V and J are TRBV7-9 and TRBJ1-3; D might be TRBD1 (6 bases). Trimming stripped 7 bases from V and 5 bases from J, with 15 bases between. CDR3 length: 14 amino acids. The germline V gene has CDR1 SEHNR and CDR2 FQNEAQ (reference sequence). Drawing the rest from reference TRBV7-9 and TRBJ1-3, the complete variable domain is DTGVSQNPRHKITKRGQNVTFRCDPISEHNRLYWYRQTLGQGPEFLTYFQNEAQLEKSRLLSDRFSAERPKGSFSTLEIQRTEQGDSAMYLCASTYREERNTIYFGEGSWLTVV.

This clone was counted between two and nine times. This specimen includes other DNA sequences encoding the same CDR3. The CDR3 is CASSRTPNYGYTF. CDR3 nucleotide sequence: TGTGCCAGCAGCCGGACACCTAACTATGGCTACACCTTC. The V gene is TRBV5-6, the J gene TRBJ1-2; tentative D call: TRBD1 (5 bases). The CDR3 has 13 residues. V lost 4 bases and J 0 bases, leaving 7 bases between the germline ends. CDR1 and CDR2 (germline): SGHDT, YYEEEE.